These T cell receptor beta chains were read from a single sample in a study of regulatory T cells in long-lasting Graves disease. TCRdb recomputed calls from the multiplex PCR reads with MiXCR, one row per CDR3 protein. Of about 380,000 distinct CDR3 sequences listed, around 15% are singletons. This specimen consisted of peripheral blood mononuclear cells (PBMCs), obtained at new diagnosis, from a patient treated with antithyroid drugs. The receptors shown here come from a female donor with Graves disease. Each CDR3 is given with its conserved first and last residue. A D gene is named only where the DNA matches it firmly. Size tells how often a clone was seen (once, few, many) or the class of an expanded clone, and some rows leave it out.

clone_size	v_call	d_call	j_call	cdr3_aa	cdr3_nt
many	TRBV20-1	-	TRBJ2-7	CSARGQFYEQYF	TGCAGTGCTAGAGGACAGTTCTACGAGCAGTACTTC
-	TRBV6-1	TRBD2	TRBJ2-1	CASRGGDPSSYNEQFF	TGTGCCAGCAGGGGGGGGGACCCGAGCTCCTACAATGAGCAGTTCTTC
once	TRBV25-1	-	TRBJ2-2	CASSQGSLTGELFF	TGTGCCAGTTCACAGGGATCTCTAACCGGGGAGCTGTTTTTT
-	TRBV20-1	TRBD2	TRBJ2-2	CSARDILAVNTGELFF	TGCAGTGCTAGAGACATACTAGCGGTTAACACCGGGGAGCTGTTTTTT
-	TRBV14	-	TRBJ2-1	CASSQYPAAYSEQFF	TGTGCCAGCAGCCAGTACCCCGCCGCCTACAGTGAGCAGTTCTTC
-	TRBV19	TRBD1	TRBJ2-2	CASSMSQGFTGELFF	TGTGCCAGTAGTATGTCACAGGGGTTCACCGGGGAGCTGTTTTTT
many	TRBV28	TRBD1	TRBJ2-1	CASSSLGQGGGEQFF	TGTGCCAGCAGCTCTCTCGGACAGGGTGGAGGTGAGCAGTTCTTC
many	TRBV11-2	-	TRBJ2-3	CASSLVPFTDTQYF	TGTGCCAGCAGCTTAGTGCCTTTCACAGATACGCAGTATTTT
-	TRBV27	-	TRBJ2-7	CASRLDKRSRYEQYF	TGTGCCAGCAGGCTGGACAAGCGGTCCAGATACGAGCAGTACTTC
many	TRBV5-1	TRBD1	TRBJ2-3	CASSLGQRNFGDTQYF	TGTGCCAGCAGCTTGGGACAGCGAAACTTCGGAGATACGCAGTATTTT
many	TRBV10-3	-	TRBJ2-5	CAISESTRVRSMETQYF	TGTGCCATCAGTGAGTCGACTCGCGTCAGGTCGATGGAGACCCAGTACTTC
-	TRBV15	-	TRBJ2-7	CATSRDPNNPYEQYF	TGTGCCACCAGCAGAGATCCCAACAATCCCTACGAGCAGTACTTC
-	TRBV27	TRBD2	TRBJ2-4	CASSLTSGKNIQYF	TGTGCCAGCAGCTTAACTAGCGGGAAAAACATTCAGTACTTC
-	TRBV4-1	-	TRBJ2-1	CASSQEENGLYNEQFF	TGCGCCAGCAGCCAGGAAGAAAACGGCCTCTACAATGAGCAGTTCTTC
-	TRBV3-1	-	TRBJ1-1	CASSQIPTGEAFF	TGTGCCAGCAGCCAAATCCCAACTGGTGAAGCTTTCTTT
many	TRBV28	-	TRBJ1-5	CASKRFSNQPQHF	TGTGCCAGCAAAAGATTTAGCAATCAGCCCCAGCATTTT
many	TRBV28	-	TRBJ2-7	CASSQGGHSYEQYF	TGTGCCAGCAGCCAGGGGGGACATTCATACGAGCAGTACTTC
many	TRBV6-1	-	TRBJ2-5	CASRSLQETQYF	TGTGCCAGCAGATCGCTCCAAGAGACCCAGTACTTC
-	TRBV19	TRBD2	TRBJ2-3	CASSIPAPSGFTDTQYF	TGTGCCAGTAGTATCCCCGCACCTAGCGGCTTCACAGATACGCAGTATTTT
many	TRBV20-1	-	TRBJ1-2	CSAQGQSRTNYGYTF	TGCAGTGCACAAGGACAGAGCCGTACTAACTATGGCTACACCTTC
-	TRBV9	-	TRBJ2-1	CASSGPGDSEQFF	TGTGCCAGCAGCGGACCAGGGGATAGTGAGCAGTTCTTC
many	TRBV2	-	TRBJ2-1	CASSADGSSYNEQFF	TGTGCCAGCAGCGCAGACGGGAGCTCCTACAATGAGCAGTTCTTC
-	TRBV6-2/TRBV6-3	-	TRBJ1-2	CASRGSTGAYGYTF	TGTGCCAGCAGGGGGTCGACAGGCGCCTATGGCTACACCTTC
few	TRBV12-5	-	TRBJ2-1	CASGFEQFF	TGTGCTAGTGGTTTTGAGCAGTTCTTC
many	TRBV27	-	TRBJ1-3	CASSLRGSEGNTIYF	TGTGCCAGCAGTTTAAGGGGGTCGGAGGGAAACACCATATATTTT
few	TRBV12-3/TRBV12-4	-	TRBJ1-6	CASRLRDGPNSPLHF	TGTGCCAGCAGGCTAAGGGACGGTCCCAATTCACCCCTCCACTTT
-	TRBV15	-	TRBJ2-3	CATSRDHVLSTDTQYF	TGTGCCACCAGCAGAGATCATGTGCTTAGCACAGATACGCAGTATTTT
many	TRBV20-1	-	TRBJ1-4	CSALIFGTNEKLFF	TGCAGTGCCCTTATTTTCGGGACAAATGAAAAACTGTTTTTT
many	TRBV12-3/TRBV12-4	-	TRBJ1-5	CASSSRGQPAHQPQHF	TGTGCCAGCAGTTCCCGCGGACAGCCGGCTCATCAGCCCCAGCATTTT
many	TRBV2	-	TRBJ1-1	CASTLGTEAFF	TGTGCCAGCACCCTGGGCACTGAAGCTTTCTTT
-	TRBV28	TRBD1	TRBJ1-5	CASSLDRVVLNSNQPQHF	TGTGCCAGCAGTTTAGACAGGGTTGTCTTAAATAGCAATCAGCCCCAGCATTTT
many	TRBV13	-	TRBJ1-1	CASSLVPGGQGEAFF	TGTGCCAGCAGCTTAGTACCGGGGGGGCAGGGTGAAGCTTTCTTT
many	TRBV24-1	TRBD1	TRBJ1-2	CATSDKDRDHGYTF	TGTGCCACCAGTGACAAGGACAGGGACCATGGCTACACCTTC
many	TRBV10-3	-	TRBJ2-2	CAISPKRSNTGELFF	TGTGCCATCAGCCCTAAGCGCTCGAACACCGGGGAGCTGTTTTTT
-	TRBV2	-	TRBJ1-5	CASRKRYMDQPQHF	TGTGCCAGCAGAAAAAGGTACATGGATCAGCCCCAGCATTTT
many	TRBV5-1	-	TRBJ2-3	CASSLATMSDTQYF	TGCGCCAGCAGCTTGGCCACAATGTCAGATACGCAGTATTTT
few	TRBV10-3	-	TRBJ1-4	CAISESINEKLFF	TGTGCCATCAGTGAGTCGATTAATGAAAAACTGTTTTTT
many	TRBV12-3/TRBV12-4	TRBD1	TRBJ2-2	CASSRDRNTGELFF	TGTGCCAGCAGTAGGGACAGGAACACCGGGGAGCTGTTTTTT
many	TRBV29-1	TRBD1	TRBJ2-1	CSVEGQGGNEQFF	TGCAGCGTTGAAGGACAGGGTGGCAATGAGCAGTTCTTC
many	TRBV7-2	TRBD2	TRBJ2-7	CASSPEGREGYEQYF	TGTGCCAGCAGCCCCGAGGGACGGGAGGGCTACGAGCAGTACTTC
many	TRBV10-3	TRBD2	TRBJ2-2	CAISESTFSGGSNTGELFF	TGTGCCATCAGTGAGTCAACATTTAGCGGGGGGTCGAACACCGGGGAGCTGTTTTTT
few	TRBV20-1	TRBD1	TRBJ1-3	CSAARTGTGNTIYF	TGCAGTGCTGCCCGGACAGGGACTGGAAACACCATATATTTT
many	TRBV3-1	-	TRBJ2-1	CASSGGPYNEQFF	TGTGCCAGCAGCGGGGGTCCCTACAATGAGCAGTTCTTC
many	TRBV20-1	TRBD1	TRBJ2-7	CSAREQGAPGYEQYF	TGCAGTGCTAGAGAACAGGGGGCGCCAGGCTACGAGCAGTACTTC
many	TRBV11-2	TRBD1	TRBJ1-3	CASSLRAGQISGNTIYF	TGTGCCAGCAGCTTACGGGCGGGACAGATCTCTGGAAACACCATATATTTT
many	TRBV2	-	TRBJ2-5	CASSDGGDPWETQYF	TGTGCCAGCAGTGACGGTGGGGATCCTTGGGAGACCCAGTACTTC
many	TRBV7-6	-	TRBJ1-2	CASSSLGPPYGYTF	TGTGCCAGCAGTTCCCTTGGGCCGCCCTATGGCTACACCTTC
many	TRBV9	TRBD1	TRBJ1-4	CASSADGGGQGGEKLFF	TGTGCCAGCAGCGCCGACGGAGGTGGACAGGGGGGGGAAAAACTGTTTTTT
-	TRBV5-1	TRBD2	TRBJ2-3	CASSGGDRSTDTQYF	TGCGCCAGCAGCGGGGGGGACCGTAGCACAGATACGCAGTATTTT
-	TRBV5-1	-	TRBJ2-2	CASSFPTDTGELFF	TGCGCCAGCAGCTTCCCGACAGACACCGGGGAGCTGTTTTTT
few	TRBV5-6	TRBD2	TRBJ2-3	CASSRPGLAYSDTQYF	TGTGCCAGCAGCCGACCGGGACTAGCGTACTCAGATACGCAGTATTTT
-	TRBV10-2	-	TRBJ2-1	CASSEWRDIYNEQFF	TGCGCCAGCAGTGAGTGGCGGGATATCTACAATGAGCAGTTCTTC
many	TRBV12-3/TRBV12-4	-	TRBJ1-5	CASSFWGSNQPQHF	TGTGCCAGCAGTTTCTGGGGTAGCAATCAGCCCCAGCATTTT
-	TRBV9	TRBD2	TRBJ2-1	CASSPRTSVSYNEQFF	TGTGCCAGCAGCCCCCGGACTAGCGTCTCCTACAATGAGCAGTTCTTC
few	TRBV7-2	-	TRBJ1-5	CASSPRQEAQPQHF	TGTGCCAGCAGCCCGAGACAGGAGGCCCAGCCCCAGCATTTT